These 3 T cell receptor beta chains originate from one sample sequenced in a study of T-cell memory formation after mild COVID-19. TCRdb called the 5' RACE reads again in MiXCR, with one record for every CDR3 protein. The sample yields approximately 300,000 distinct CDR3 sequences, around a sixth seen once. Specimen: PBMCs or a T cell subset sorted from them (not recorded which). The source is a young man who had mild COVID-19 (a few samples of this study predate the infection). Cell type and time point are not known.

This clonotype has ten or more counts. The CDR3 spells CSARDSRQKYEQYF. Written as DNA, the CDR3 is TGCAGTGCTAGAGATAGTAGGCAGAAATACGAGCAGTACTTC. V gene TRBV20-1 combines with J gene TRBJ2-7; D gene uncertain. V gave up 0 bases and J gave up 4 bases, with 13 bases separating them. The CDR3 is made up of 14 amino acids. CDR1 DFQATT and CDR2 SNEGSKA come from the germline V gene (reference sequence).

This clonotype was counted once. V and J are TRBV6-1 and TRBJ1-4, with D perhaps TRBD1 (5 bases). Germline V gene sequence: CDR1 MNHNS, CDR2 SASEGT. Trimming left V 1 base short and J 4 bases short, with 13 bases between. CDR3 length equals 16 residues. CDR3 protein: CASSEDRAGDNEKLFF. The CDR3 DNA sequence: TGTGCCAGCAGTGAAGACCGGGCGGGGGATAATGAAAAACTGTTTTTT.

The chain couples TRBV12-3 or TRBV12-4 to TRBJ2-7; D is unclear. CDR3 length: 13 residues. Trimming left V 6 bases short and J 5 bases short, with 14 bases between. In DNA, the CDR3 is TGTGCCAGCAGCCAAGGTTCGCTGGACGAGCAGTACTTC. Amino acids: CASSQGSLDEQYF.